Below, 25 T cell receptor beta chains from the same sample are listed, as sequenced in a study of blood T cell repertoires in COVID-19. TCRdb's copy holds only in-frame clones and misses some; the assay was immunoSEQ multiplex PCR. This table has over 250,000 clones, approximately 90% appearing once. Sequenced material: PBMCs or T cells enriched from blood (not recorded which). Every receptor here comes from a man aged 40-50 years who had recovered from COVID-19.

This chain uses TRBV6-2 or TRBV6-3 with TRBJ1-1; D gene uncertain. There are 17 residues in the CDR3. Looked up from germline, CDR1 is MNHEY and CDR2 is SVGEGT. Deletions cut 0 bases from V and 1 base from J, with 15 bases between. The CDR3 DNA sequence: TGTGCCAGCAGTTACTCGACTACAGAGACATGGAACACTGAAGCTTTCTTT. It specifies CASSYSTTETWNTEAFF.

This clone was detected only a few times. Other DNA sequences of this sample code for an identical CDR3. The V gene is TRBV7-9, the J gene TRBJ2-5; TRBD1 matches at 8 bases. Trimming removed 4 bases from V and 4 bases from J; junction bases left unmatched: 2. The CDR3 is made up of 13 amino acids. CDR1 and CDR2 (germline): SEHNR, FQNEAQ (reference sequence). Here the CDR3 reads CASSSRGPETQYF. CDR3 sequence (DNA): TGTGCCAGCAGCTCCAGGGGGCCAGAGACCCAGTACTTC.

The CDR3 reads CASSQARDSYEQYF. The CDR3 DNA follows: TGTGCCAGCAGCCAAGCCCGAGACAGCTACGAGCAGTACTTC. V usage is TRBV13 and J usage is TRBJ2-7, with D possibly TRBD1 on 5 matching bases. V lost 5 bases and J 3 bases, leaving 14 bases between the germline ends. This CDR3 is 14 amino acids long. Germline V gives CDR1 PRHDT, CDR2 FYEKMQ (reference sequence).

The rearrangement joins TRBV28 to TRBJ1-4; 9 bases fit TRBD1. The junction had 7 bases not matched to a gene; V was cut back by 6 bases and J by 8 bases. The germline gives CDR1 MDHEN, CDR2 SYDVKM. The CDR3 is 14 amino acids. The CDR3 nucleotides are TGTGCCAGCAGAGCACAGGGGGCGAGGGAAAAACTGTTTTTT. It codes for CASRAQGAREKLFF.

This clone has a handful of counts. Other DNA variants within this sample encode the same CDR3. The chain uses TRBV6-5 and TRBJ1-6; D may be TRBD1 (6 bases). From germline, CDR1 is MNHEY and CDR2 SVGAGI. Deletions cut 5 bases from V and 6 bases from J, with 8 bases between. The CDR3 runs to 13 residues. Here the CDR3 reads CASSLDSNSPLHF. The CDR3 nucleotides are TGTGCCAGCAGTCTGGACAGTAATTCACCCCTCCACTTT.

V and J are TRBV5-1 and TRBJ2-3; possibly TRBD1 for D (5 bases). The CDR3 extends over 16 amino acids. Deletions cut 0 bases from V and 0 bases from J, with 11 bases between. The germline V gene has CDR1 SGHRS and CDR2 YFSETQ. In nucleotides, the CDR3 is TGCGCCAGCAGCTTGGAAGTTAGACAGAGCACAGATACGCAGTATTTT. It is translated as CASSLEVRQSTDTQYF.

The chain has TRBV5-4 and TRBJ1-4; D is possibly TRBD1 (5 bases). Germline CDR1 is SGHNT and CDR2 is YYREEE (reference sequence). This CDR3 region has 15 residues. V dropped 0 bases and J dropped 6 bases, with 12 bases sitting between them. CDR3 in amino acids: CASSLEGRRDEKLFF. The CDR3 coding sequence is TGTGCCAGCAGCTTGGAGGGGAGGAGGGATGAAAAACTGTTTTTT.

The rearrangement links TRBV7-3 to TRBJ1-6; the D is unclear. Germline V lookup: CDR1 SGHTA, CDR2 FQGTGA. The CDR3 is made up of 14 amino acids. Trimming left V 4 bases short and J 7 bases short, with 11 bases between. The CDR3 nucleotides read TGTGCCAGCAGCTCGGACGCGGGAAATTCACCCCTCCACTTT. This translates into CASSSDAGNSPLHF.

This chain links TRBV6-2 or TRBV6-3 with TRBJ2-7; 9 bases fit TRBD1. Trimming cost V 0 bases and J 3 bases; bases outside gene matches: 12. Germline loops: CDR1 MNHEY, CDR2 SVGEGT. CDR3 size: 18 residues. CDR3 sequence: CASSYSPLLWDRVYEQYF. Here the CDR3 DNA reads TGTGCCAGCAGTTACTCTCCCCTCCTATGGGACAGGGTCTACGAGCAGTACTTC.

This chain connects TRBV19 to TRBJ2-5; TRBD2 matches at 13 bases. This CDR3 has 15 residues. From germline, CDR1 is LNHDA and CDR2 SQIVND (reference sequence). V lost 8 bases, J lost 4 bases, and 7 bases stayed unmatched. The CDR3 spells CASGNGLAGVETQYF. The DNA of the CDR3 is TGTGCCAGTGGGAACGGACTAGCGGGAGTAGAGACCCAGTACTTC.

The rearrangement uses TRBV29-1 and TRBJ2-7; 8 nucleotides match TRBD2. In germline, CDR1 is SQVTM, CDR2 ANQGSEA. The CDR3 length is 14 residues. V shed 3 bases and J 0 bases; nucleotides not matched to a gene: 4. The CDR3 here is CSVEGLAGSYEQYF. The CDR3 nucleotides are TGCAGCGTTGAGGGGCTAGCGGGCTCCTACGAGCAGTACTTC.

This clone was counted once. This CDR3 is CASSIPRGAGSYEQYF. The CDR3 DNA is TGTGCCAGTAGTATACCTCGTGGGGCTGGGTCCTACGAGCAGTACTTC. The rearrangement joins TRBV19 to TRBJ2-7; D is possibly TRBD1 (5 bases). Germline CDR1 is LNHDA and CDR2 is SQIVND (reference sequence). CDR3 size: 16 residues. With 2 bases removed from V and 1 base from J, the gap between germline ends came to 15 bases.

The chain uses TRBV6-2 or TRBV6-3 and TRBJ2-3, with 8 bases that match TRBD1. Germline loops: CDR1 MNHEY, CDR2 SVGEGT. The CDR3 runs 15 residues. J gave up 2 bases and V 4 bases, and 5 bases lay outside the gene matches. CDR3 nucleotide sequence: TGTGCCAGCAGTTCCGGACAGGGACACACAGATACGCAGTATTTT. It specifies CASSSGQGHTDTQYF.

This chain uses TRBV6-2 or TRBV6-3 with TRBJ1-5; 8 bases line up with TRBD1. Per germline, CDR1 MNHEY and CDR2 SVGEGT. The length of the CDR3 is 14 residues. Germline trimming cut 5 bases from V and 6 bases from J; bases unmatched to any gene: 6. This chain's CDR3 is CASSLDRGGQPQHF. In DNA, the CDR3 is TGTGCCAGCAGTCTTGACAGGGGAGGTCAGCCCCAGCATTTT.

The CDR3 region has the DNA TGTGCCAGCAGCTTTCGGGGTCTTGGAAACACCATATATTTT. Translated: CASSFRGLGNTIYF. V and J are TRBV11-2 and TRBJ1-3, with D unresolved. Germline CDR1 is SGHAT and CDR2 is FQNNGV. The CDR3 runs 14 residues. Trimming shortened V by 3 bases and J by 3 bases, and 9 bases separated the two germline ends.

Written as DNA, the CDR3 is TGTGCCAGTAGTCCGAGGACAGATTATAACTATGGCTACACCTTC. It is translated as CASSPRTDYNYGYTF. The chain carries TRBV19 and TRBJ1-2; D might be TRBD1 (6 bases). The germline CDR1 and CDR2 sequences are LNHDA and SQIVND (reference sequence). Trimming left V 5 bases short and J 1 base short, with 14 bases between. CDR3 size: 15 residues.

This clone was recorded once. The chain joins TRBV7-2 to TRBJ1-1; possible D gene TRBD1, 6 bases. Trimming took off 2 bases at V and 6 bases at J, with 19 bases between the two ends. Germline-derived CDR1 and CDR2 are SGHTA and FQGNSA. The CDR3 totals 16 residues. CDR3 region: CASSLLWRQGFSEAFF. The CDR3 nucleotides read TGTGCCAGCAGCTTACTTTGGCGGCAGGGGTTCTCTGAAGCTTTCTTT.

The chain is built from TRBV5-1 and TRBJ1-4; 12 bases agree with TRBD1. The CDR3 sequence is 14 residues long. The germline CDR1 and CDR2 sequences are SGHRS and YFSETQ. V lost 4 bases, J lost 8 bases, and 3 bases stayed unmatched. CDR3 residues: CASSRDRGQEKLFF. CDR3 DNA: TGCGCCAGCAGCCGGGACAGGGGGCAGGAAAAACTGTTTTTT. Based on the CDR3 plus reference TRBV5-1 and TRBJ1-4, the full variable domain is KAGVTQTPRYLIKTRGQQVTLSCSPISGHRSVSWYQQTPGQGLQFLFEYFSETQRNKGNFPGRFSGRQFSNSRSEMNVSTLELGDSALYLCASSRDRGQEKLFFGSGTQLSVL.

The V call is TRBV7-3, the J call TRBJ2-1, with TRBD2 matching over 13 bases. CDR3 length: 15 amino acids. The germline V gene has CDR1 SGHTA and CDR2 FQGTGA. The V segment lost 5 bases and the J segment 4 bases; nucleotides outside the gene matches: 2. CDR3 coding DNA: TGTGCCAGCAGCAAACTAGCGGGGGGGTACAATGAGCAGTTCTTC. Amino acid sequence: CASSKLAGGYNEQFF.

The chain has TRBV19 and TRBJ1-5, with D perhaps TRBD1 (6 bases). Germline V lookup: CDR1 LNHDA, CDR2 SQIVND (reference sequence). With 3 bases removed from V and 5 bases from J, the gap between germline ends came to 17 bases. CDR3 length equals 16 residues. DNA for the CDR3: TGTGCCAGTAGTATTTTGGCAGGGGAATATGATCAGCCCCAGCATTTT. As protein: CASSILAGEYDQPQHF.

The chain links TRBV24-1 to TRBJ2-3, with TRBD1 identical over 8 bases. V dropped 7 bases and J dropped 3; count of bases not matched to a gene: 5. In germline, CDR1 is KGHDR, CDR2 SFDVKD. This CDR3 is 14 amino acids long. The CDR3 nucleotides are TGTGCCACCAGGGACGACAGGGGTACAGATACGCAGTATTTT. It specifies CATRDDRGTDTQYF.

V and J are TRBV23-1 and TRBJ2-5; the D is unclear. TRBV23-1 is an ORF, with its function uncertain. This CDR3 has 13 amino acids. V lost 3 bases to trimming and J lost 5 bases, with 10 bases between them. In DNA form, the CDR3 reads TGCGCCAGCAGTCACCCACCCGGGGAGACCCAGTACTTC. Translating it yields CASSHPPGETQYF.

The genes are TRBV6-6 and TRBJ2-2, with 11 positions matching TRBD2. Unmatched junction bases numbered 2, after V lost 7 bases and J lost 1 base. The CDR3 spans 15 residues. Germline loops: CDR1 MNHNY, CDR2 SVGAGI (reference sequence). The CDR3: CASTGTSGNTGELFF. The CDR3 coding sequence is TGTGCCAGCACCGGGACTAGCGGGAACACCGGGGAGCTGTTTTTT.

The rearrangement links TRBV6-5 to TRBJ1-4, with TRBD1 matching 12 bases. CDR1 is MNHEY, CDR2 SVGAGI, per germline. V was pared by 6 bases and J by 7 bases, with 6 bases of the junction left unmatched. The CDR3 contains 15 residues. Here the CDR3 DNA reads TGTGCCAGCAGGACAGGGACAGGGGGCGTTGAAAAACTGTTTTTT. This codes for CASRTGTGGVEKLFF.

The table lists this clone with a count of one. The chain employs TRBV7-2 and TRBJ2-2; D is ambiguous. Germline-derived CDR1 and CDR2 are SGHTA and FQGNSA. The CDR3 length is 14 residues. V lost 1 base and J 10 bases, leaving 13 bases between the germline ends. This chain's CDR3 is CASSLVLVSQELFF. CDR3 coding DNA: TGTGCCAGCAGCTTAGTTTTAGTGTCTCAGGAGCTGTTTTTT.